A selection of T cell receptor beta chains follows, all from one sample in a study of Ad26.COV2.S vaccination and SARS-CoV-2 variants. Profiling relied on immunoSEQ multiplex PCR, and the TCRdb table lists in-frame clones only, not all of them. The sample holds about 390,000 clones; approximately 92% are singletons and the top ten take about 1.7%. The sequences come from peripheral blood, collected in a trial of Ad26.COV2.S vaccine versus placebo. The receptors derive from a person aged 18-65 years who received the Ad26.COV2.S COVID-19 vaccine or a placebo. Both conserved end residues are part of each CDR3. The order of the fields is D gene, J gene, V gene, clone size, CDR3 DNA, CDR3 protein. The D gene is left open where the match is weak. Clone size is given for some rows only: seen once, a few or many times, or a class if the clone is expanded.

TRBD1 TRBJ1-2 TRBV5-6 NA TGTGCCAGCAGCCGGCGCTGGACAGGGGGCCTCCTTGGCTACACCTTC CASSRRWTGGLLGYTF
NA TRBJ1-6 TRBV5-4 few TGTGCCAGCAGCCCGAGCCAATCCGGGAACACCAATTCACCCCTCCACTTT CASSPSQSGNTNSPLHF
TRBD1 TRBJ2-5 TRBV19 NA TGTGCCAGTAGTATAGAGGCCAGGGGGCGGGAGACCCAGTACTTC CASSIEARGRETQYF
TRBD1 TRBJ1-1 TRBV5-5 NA TGTGCCAGCAGCTGGGGACAGGGGGGAAGTAACACTGAAGCTTTCTTT CASSWGQGGSNTEAFF
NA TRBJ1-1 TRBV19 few TGTGCCAGTAGGATAGGAGGTATGGGCACTGAAGCTTTCTTT CASRIGGMGTEAFF
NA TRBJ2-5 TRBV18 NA TGTGCCAGCTCACTCGGACAGCAAGAGACCCAGTACTTC CASSLGQQETQYF
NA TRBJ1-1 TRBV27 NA TGTGCCAGCACTCCTCTGGGAGGGGAAGCTTTCTTT CASTPLGGEAFF
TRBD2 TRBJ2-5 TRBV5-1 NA TGCGCCAGCAGCTTGGTATCTTCTAGCGGGGAAGAGACCCAGTACTTC CASSLVSSSGEETQYF
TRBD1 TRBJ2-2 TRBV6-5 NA TGTGCCAGCAGATATCGAGGGGGCGCGACCGGGGAGCTGTTTTTT CASRYRGGATGELFF
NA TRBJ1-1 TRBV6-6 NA TGTGCCAGCAGTTCCAGGGACGGGATTCCAGCTTTCTTT CASSSRDGIPAFF
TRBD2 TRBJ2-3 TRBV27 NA TGTGCCAGCAGTTTGGACCTGACTAGCGCCGACACAGATACGCAGTATTTT CASSLDLTSADTDTQYF
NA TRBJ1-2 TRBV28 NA TGTGCCAGCAGTCCTCGGCATCGGGGCTACACCTTC CASSPRHRGYTF
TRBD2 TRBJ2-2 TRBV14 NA TGTGCCAGCAGCCCCCAGCGGGGCTTGAACACCGGGGAGCTGTTTTTT CASSPQRGLNTGELFF
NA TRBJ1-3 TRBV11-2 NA TGTGCCAGCAGCTCCAGAGGGCTCAGGGACACCATATATTTT CASSSRGLRDTIYF
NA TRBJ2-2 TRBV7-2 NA TGTGCCAGCAGCTCATATACACGAGGCACCGGGGAGCTGTTTTTT CASSSYTRGTGELFF
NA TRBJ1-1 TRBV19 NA TGTGCCAGTAACCTTGGAATTGCGCCGGGCACTGAAGCTTTCTTT CASNLGIAPGTEAFF
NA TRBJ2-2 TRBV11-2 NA TGTGCCAGCAGCCCCCGGGAGACCGGGGAGCTGTTTTTT CASSPRETGELFF
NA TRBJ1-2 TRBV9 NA TGTGCCAGCAGCGTTGACAGTAACTATGGCTACACCTTC CASSVDSNYGYTF
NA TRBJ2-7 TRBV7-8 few TGTGCCAGCAGCCTAGGGGGCGGGGGCAGCTCCTACGAGCAGTACTTC CASSLGGGGSSYEQYF
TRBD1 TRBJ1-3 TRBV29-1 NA TGCAGCGTTGAAGTCCGCTTCCCTCACAGGGGGCAGATAAACACCATATATTTT CSVEVRFPHRGQINTIYF
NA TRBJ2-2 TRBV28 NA TGTGCCAGCAGTTTAAGCGGCGCAGGCACCGGGGAGCTGTTTTTT CASSLSGAGTGELFF
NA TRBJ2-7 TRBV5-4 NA TGTGCCAGCAGCTTGACTAGCACTGACGAGCAGTACTTC CASSLTSTDEQYF
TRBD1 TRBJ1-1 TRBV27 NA TGTGCCAGCAGTTTAGGGACAGCTAGTGAAGCTTTCTTT CASSLGTASEAFF
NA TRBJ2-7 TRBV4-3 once TGCGCCAGCAGCCAAGACCATAGTCCCGTAGCGTCCTACGAGCAGTACTTC CASSQDHSPVASYEQYF
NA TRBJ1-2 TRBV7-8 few TGTGCCAGCAGCTTAGGATTCGGCCCGGAAGGCTACACCTTC CASSLGFGPEGYTF
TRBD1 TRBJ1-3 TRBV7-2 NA TGTGCCAGCAGCCCCCGGACAGGAGGCTCTGTAAACACCATATATTTT CASSPRTGGSVNTIYF
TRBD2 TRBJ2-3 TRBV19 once TGTGCCAGTAGCCTATGGGCGGGGGGTGGCACAGATACGCAGTATTTT CASSLWAGGGTDTQYF
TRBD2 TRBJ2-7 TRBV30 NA TGTGCCTGGAGTGTTTATCGGGGGGACTACGAGCAGTACTTC CAWSVYRGDYEQYF
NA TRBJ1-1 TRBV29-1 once TGCAGCGTTGAGCAGAACACTGAAGCTTTCTTT CSVEQNTEAFF
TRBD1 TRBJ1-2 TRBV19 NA TGTGCCAGTAGTGTACAGGGGCAAACTAACTATGGCTACACCTTC CASSVQGQTNYGYTF
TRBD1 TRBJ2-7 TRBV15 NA TGTGCCACCAGCAGGGGACACGGGACAGGGGGCTACGAGCAGTACTTC CATSRGHGTGGYEQYF
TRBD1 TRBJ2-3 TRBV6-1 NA TGTGCCAGCAGTGAAGCTGCCCGCGGGCGGTCGACAGGGGAGCAGGATACGCAGTATTTT CASSEAARGRSTGEQDTQYF
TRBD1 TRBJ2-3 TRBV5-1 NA TGCGCCAGCAGCGCTGGTGACAGGGAGAGCACAGATACGCAGTATTTT CASSAGDRESTDTQYF
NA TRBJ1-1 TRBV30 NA TGTGCCTGGAGCTGGGGGGGTTTTGAAGCTTTCTTT CAWSWGGFEAFF
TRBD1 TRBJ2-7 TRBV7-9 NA TGTGCCAGCAGCTCCACCGACAGGGGTTTTTACGAGCAGTACTTC CASSSTDRGFYEQYF
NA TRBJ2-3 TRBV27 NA TGTGCCAGCAGTTTTCAGGGGAGCACAGATACGCAGTATTTT CASSFQGSTDTQYF